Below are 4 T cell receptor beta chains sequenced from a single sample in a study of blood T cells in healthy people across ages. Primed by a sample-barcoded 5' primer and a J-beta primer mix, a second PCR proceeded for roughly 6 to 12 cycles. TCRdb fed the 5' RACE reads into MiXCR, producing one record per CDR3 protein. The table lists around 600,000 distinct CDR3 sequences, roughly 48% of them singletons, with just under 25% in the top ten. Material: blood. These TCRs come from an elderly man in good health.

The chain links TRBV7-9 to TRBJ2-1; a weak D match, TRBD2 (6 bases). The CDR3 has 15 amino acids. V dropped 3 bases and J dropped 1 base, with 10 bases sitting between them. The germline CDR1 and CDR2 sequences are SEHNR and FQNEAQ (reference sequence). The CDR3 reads CASSFWDSSYNEQFF. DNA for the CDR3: TGTGCCAGCAGCTTTTGGGACTCGTCCTACAATGAGCAGTTCTTC.

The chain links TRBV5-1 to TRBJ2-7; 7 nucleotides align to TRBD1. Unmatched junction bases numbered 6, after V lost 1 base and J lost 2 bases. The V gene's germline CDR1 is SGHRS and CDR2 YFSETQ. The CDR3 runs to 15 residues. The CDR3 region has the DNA TGCGCCAGCAGCTTGTGGACAGGACCTACCTACGAGCAGTACTTC. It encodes CASSLWTGPTYEQYF.

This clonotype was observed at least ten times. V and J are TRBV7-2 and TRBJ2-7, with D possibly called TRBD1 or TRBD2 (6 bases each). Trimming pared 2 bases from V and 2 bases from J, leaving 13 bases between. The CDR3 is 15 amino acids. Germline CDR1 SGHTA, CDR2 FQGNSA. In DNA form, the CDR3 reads TGTGCCAGCAGCTTAAACGGGGGCAGCCCCTACGAGCAGTACTTC. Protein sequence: CASSLNGGSPYEQYF.

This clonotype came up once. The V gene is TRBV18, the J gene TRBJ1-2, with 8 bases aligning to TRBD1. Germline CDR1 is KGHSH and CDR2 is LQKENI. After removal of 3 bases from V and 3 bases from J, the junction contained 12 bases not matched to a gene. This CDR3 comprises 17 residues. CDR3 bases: TGTGCCAGCTCACCCTCGGGCGCTGGACAGGGCGACTATGGCTACACCTTC. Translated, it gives CASSPSGAGQGDYGYTF.